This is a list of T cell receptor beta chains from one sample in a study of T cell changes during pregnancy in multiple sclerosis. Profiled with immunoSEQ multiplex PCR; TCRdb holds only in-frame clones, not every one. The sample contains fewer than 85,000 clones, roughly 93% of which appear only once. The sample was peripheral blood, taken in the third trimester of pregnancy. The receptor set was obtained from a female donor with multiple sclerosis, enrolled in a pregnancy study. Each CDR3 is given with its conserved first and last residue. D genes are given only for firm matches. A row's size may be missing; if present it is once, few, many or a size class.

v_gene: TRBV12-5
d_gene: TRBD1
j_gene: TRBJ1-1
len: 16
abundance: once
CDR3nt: TGTGCTAGTGGTTTGGTACTGGGGACAGGGCACACTGAAGCTTTCTTT
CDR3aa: CASGLVLGTGHTEAFF

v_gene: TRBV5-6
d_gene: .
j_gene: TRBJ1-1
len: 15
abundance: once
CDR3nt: TGTGCCAGCAGCTTGGGACGGGGGAGGCTGGGTGAAGCTTTCTTT
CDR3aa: CASSLGRGRLGEAFF

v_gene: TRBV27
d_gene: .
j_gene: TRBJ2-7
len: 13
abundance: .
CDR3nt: TGTGCCAGCAGTTTGGTGGGCCCCTACGAGCAGTACTTC
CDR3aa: CASSLVGPYEQYF

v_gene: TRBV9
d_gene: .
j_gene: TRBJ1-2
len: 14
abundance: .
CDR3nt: TGTGCCAGCAGCGGGGGAGGAAGAGGATATGGCTACACCTTC
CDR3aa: CASSGGGRGYGYTF

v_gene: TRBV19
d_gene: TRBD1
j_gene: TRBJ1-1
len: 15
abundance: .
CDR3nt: TGTGCCAGTAAATCCGGGACAGGGGGCGGCACTGAAGCTTTCTTT
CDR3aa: CASKSGTGGGTEAFF

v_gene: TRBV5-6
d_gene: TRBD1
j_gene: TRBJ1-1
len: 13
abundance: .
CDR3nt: TGTGCCAGCAGCTTCGGCGGGACAGCTGAAGCTTTCTTT
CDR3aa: CASSFGGTAEAFF

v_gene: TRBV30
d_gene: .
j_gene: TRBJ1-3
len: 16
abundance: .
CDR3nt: TGTGCCTGGAGTGTTAGGACAAGGGGCTCTGGAAACACCATATATTTT
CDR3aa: CAWSVRTRGSGNTIYF

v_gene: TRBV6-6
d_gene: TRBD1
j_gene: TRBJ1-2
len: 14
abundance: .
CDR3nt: TGTGCCAGCACCAAGGGGGACAGGATGGATGGCTACACCTTC
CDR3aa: CASTKGDRMDGYTF

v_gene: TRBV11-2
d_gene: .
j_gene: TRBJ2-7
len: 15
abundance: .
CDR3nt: TGTGCCAGCAGCTTTACAGGCATGATTACCTACGAGCAGTACTTC
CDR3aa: CASSFTGMITYEQYF

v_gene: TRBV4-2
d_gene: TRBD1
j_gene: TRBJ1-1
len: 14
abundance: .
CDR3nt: TGTGCCAGCAGCCCGGGACAGGGAGGAACTGAAGCTTTCTTT
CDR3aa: CASSPGQGGTEAFF

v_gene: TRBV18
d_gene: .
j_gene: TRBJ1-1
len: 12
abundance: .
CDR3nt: TGTGCCAGCTCACGAGGGAACACTGAAGCTTTCTTT
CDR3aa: CASSRGNTEAFF

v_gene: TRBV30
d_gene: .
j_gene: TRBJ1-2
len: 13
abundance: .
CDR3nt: TGTGCCTGGAGGGGCACAACTAACTATGGCTACACCTTC
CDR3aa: CAWRGTTNYGYTF

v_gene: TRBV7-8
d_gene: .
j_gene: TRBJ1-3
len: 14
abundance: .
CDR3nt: TGTGCCAGCAGCCAACAGGCCTCTGGAAACACCATATATTTT
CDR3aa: CASSQQASGNTIYF

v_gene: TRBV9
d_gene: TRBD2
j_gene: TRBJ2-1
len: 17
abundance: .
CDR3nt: TGTGCCAGCAGCGGAGGGACTAGCGGGGAATTTTACAATGAGCAGTTCTTC
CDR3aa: CASSGGTSGEFYNEQFF

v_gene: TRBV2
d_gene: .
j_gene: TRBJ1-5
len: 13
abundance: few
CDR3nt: TGTGCCAGCAGTGAAACAGGTAATCAGCCCCAGCATTTT
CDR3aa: CASSETGNQPQHF

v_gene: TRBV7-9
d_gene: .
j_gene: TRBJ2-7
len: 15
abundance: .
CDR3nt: TGTGCCAGCAGCTTAGTTCAGGGAGGAACCTACGAGCAGTACTTC
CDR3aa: CASSLVQGGTYEQYF

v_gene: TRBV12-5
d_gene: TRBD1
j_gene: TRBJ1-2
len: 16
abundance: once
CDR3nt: TGTGCTAGTGGTTTGCCCCCGGGACAGAGAAACTATGGCTACACCTTC
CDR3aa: CASGLPPGQRNYGYTF

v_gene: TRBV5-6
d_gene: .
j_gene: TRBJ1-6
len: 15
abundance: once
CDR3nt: TGTGCCAGCAGCAAAGATCAGGGGATTAATTCACCCCTCCACTTT
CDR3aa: CASSKDQGINSPLHF

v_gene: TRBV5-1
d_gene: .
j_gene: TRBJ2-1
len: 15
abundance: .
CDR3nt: TGCGCCAGCAGCTTAATCCAGGGAACCTACAATGAGCAGTTCTTC
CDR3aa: CASSLIQGTYNEQFF

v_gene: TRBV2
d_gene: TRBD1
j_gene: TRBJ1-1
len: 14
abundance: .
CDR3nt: TGTGCCAGCAGTGAAGCGAGGGGGCATGGTGAAGCTTTCTTT
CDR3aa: CASSEARGHGEAFF

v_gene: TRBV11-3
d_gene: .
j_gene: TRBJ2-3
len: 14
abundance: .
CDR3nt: TGTGCCAGCAGCTTAGGACAGGGCACAGATACGCAGTATTTT
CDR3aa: CASSLGQGTDTQYF

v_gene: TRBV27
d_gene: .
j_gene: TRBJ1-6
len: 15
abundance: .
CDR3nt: TGTGCCAGCAGTTTAACGGGGTCTTATAATTCACCCCTCCACTTT
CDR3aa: CASSLTGSYNSPLHF

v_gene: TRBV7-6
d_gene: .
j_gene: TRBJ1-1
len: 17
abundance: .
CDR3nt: TGTGCCAGCAGCCATGCTGGGGGATGGGACATGAACACTGAAGCTTTCTTT
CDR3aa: CASSHAGGWDMNTEAFF

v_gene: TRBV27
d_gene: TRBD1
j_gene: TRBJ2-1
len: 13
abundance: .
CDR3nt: TGTGCCAGCAGTGGGGACAGGGCCAATGAGCAGTTCTTC
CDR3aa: CASSGDRANEQFF

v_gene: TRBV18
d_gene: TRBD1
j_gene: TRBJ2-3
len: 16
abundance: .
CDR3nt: TGTGCCAGCTCACCACCGTGGACAGGGGTCACAGATACGCAGTATTTT
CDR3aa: CASSPPWTGVTDTQYF

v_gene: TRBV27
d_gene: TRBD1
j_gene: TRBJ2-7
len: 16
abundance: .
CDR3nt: TGTGCCAGCAGTCCAGGGGGTCAGCTCGTATTCTGGGAGCGGTACTTC
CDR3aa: CASSPGGQLVFWERYF

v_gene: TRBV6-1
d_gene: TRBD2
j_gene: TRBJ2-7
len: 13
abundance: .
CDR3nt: TGTGCCAGCAGTGGTAGCGGGGGAGGCGAGCAGTACTTC
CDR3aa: CASSGSGGGEQYF

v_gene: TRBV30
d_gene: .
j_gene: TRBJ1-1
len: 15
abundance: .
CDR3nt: TGTGCCTGGAGCCCTCGCGGGCGGGGAAACACTGAAGCTTTCTTT
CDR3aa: CAWSPRGRGNTEAFF

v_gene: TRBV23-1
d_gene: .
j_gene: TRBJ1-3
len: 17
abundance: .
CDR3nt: TGCGCCAGCAGTGGATGCGAGGCGCTGAGCTCTGGAAACACCATATATTTT
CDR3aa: CASSGCEALSSGNTIYF

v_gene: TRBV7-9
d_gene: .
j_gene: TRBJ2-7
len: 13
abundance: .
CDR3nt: TGTGCCAGCAGCCCACCCCAGGGGATCGAGCAGTACTTC
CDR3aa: CASSPPQGIEQYF

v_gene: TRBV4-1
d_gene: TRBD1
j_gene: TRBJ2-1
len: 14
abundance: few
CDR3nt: TGCGCCAGCAGCCTCTACGACAGGGCCAATGAGCAGTTCTTC
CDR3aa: CASSLYDRANEQFF

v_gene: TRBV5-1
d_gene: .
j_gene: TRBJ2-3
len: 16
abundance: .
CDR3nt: TGCGCCAGCAGCTCTCACGGGACTTCCCGCACAGATACGCAGTATTTT
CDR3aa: CASSSHGTSRTDTQYF

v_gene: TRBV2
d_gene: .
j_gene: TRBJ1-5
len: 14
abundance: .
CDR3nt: TGTGCCAGCAGTGAGAGGTCAAGCAATCAGCCCCAGCATTTT
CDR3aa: CASSERSSNQPQHF

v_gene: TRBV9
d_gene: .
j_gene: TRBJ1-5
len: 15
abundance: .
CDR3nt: TGTGCCAGCAGCGTAGACCCAGGGGTAGGGCAGCCCCAGCATTTT
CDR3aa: CASSVDPGVGQPQHF

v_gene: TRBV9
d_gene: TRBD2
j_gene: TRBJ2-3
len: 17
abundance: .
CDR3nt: TGTGCCAGCAGCGTAGGTGAACTAGCGGGGGGCACAGATACGCAGTATTTT
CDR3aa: CASSVGELAGGTDTQYF

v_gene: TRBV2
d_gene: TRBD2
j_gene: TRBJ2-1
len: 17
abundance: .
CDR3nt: TGTGCCAGCAGGACTAGCGGGGGGCGGGTCTCCTACAATGAGCAGTTCTTC
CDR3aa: CASRTSGGRVSYNEQFF

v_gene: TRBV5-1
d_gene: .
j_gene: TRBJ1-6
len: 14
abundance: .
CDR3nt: TGCGCCAGCAGCTCAGGACGGGACTATTCACCCCTCCACTTT
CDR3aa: CASSSGRDYSPLHF

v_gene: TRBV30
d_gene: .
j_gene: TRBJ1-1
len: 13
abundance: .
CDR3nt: TGTGCCTCCTCCCTCCTCGGAGACACTGAAGCTTTCTTT
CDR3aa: CASSLLGDTEAFF

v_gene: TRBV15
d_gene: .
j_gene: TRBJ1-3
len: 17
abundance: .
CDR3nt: TGTGCCACCAGCAGAGATTTGTTCTCAGACTCTGGAAACACCATATATTTT
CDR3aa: CATSRDLFSDSGNTIYF

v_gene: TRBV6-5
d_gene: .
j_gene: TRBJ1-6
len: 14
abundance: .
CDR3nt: TGTGCCAGCAGTCTTCGGGGGGCTTATTCACCCCTCCACTTT
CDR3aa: CASSLRGAYSPLHF

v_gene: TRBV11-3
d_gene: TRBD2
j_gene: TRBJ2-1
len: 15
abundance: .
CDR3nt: TGTGCCAGCAGCCCCGGACTAGCGGTCGCCAATGAGCAGTTCTTC
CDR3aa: CASSPGLAVANEQFF

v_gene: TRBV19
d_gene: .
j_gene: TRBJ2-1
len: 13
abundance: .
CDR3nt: TGTGCCAGTAGTTCCGGTTCCTACAATGAGCAGTTCTTC
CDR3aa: CASSSGSYNEQFF

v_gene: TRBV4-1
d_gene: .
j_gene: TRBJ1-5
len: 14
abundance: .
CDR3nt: TGCGCCAGCAGCCACACAGGGAGCAATCAGCCCCAGCATTTT
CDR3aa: CASSHTGSNQPQHF

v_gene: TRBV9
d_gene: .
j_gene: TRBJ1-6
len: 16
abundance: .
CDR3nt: TGTGCCAGCAGCGTAGCTGAGAGCTCCTATAATTCACCCCTCCACTTT
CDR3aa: CASSVAESSYNSPLHF

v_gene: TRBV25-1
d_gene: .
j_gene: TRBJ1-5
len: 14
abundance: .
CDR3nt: TGTGCCAGCAGTGAATTTGGGGCGTCGGAGGGTTCGTATTTT
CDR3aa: CASSEFGASEGSYF

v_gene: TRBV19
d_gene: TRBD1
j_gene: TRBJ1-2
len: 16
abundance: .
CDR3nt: TGTGCCAGTTCCCCCGAGGGGGCCCGGCAGAACTATGGCTACACCTTC
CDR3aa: CASSPEGARQNYGYTF

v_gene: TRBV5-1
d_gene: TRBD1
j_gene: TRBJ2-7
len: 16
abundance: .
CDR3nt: TGCGCCAGCAGCTTGCGGCGGGACAGGGGGCTCTACGAGCAGTACTTC
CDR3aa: CASSLRRDRGLYEQYF

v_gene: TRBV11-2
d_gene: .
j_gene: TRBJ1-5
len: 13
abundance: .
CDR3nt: TGTGCCAGCAGCTTATCTGCCGGTTGGCCCCAGCATTTT
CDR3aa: CASSLSAGWPQHF

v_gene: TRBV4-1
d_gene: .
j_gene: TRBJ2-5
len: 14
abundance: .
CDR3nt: TGCGCCAGCAGCCAAGATCAAGCGGAAGAGACCCAGTACTTC
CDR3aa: CASSQDQAEETQYF

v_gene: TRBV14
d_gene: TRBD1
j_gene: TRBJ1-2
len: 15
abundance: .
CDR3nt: TGTGCCAGCAGCCAAGCGGGACAGGGGGTTCATGGCTACACCTTC
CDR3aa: CASSQAGQGVHGYTF

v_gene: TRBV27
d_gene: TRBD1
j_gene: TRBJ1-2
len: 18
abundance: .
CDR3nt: TGTGCCAGCCGAAGGACAGGGCGAGAGTGGGGAGCGAACTATGGCTACACCTTC
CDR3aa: CASRRTGREWGANYGYTF

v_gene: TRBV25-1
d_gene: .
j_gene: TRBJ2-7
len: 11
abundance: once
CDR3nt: TGTGCCAGCACCGGGGAATACGAGCAGTACTTC
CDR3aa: CASTGEYEQYF

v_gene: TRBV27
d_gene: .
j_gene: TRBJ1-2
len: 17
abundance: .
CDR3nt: TGTGCCAGCAGTTTATTGGCGGCCAGGGGTTTTAACTATGGCTACACCTTC
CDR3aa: CASSLLAARGFNYGYTF